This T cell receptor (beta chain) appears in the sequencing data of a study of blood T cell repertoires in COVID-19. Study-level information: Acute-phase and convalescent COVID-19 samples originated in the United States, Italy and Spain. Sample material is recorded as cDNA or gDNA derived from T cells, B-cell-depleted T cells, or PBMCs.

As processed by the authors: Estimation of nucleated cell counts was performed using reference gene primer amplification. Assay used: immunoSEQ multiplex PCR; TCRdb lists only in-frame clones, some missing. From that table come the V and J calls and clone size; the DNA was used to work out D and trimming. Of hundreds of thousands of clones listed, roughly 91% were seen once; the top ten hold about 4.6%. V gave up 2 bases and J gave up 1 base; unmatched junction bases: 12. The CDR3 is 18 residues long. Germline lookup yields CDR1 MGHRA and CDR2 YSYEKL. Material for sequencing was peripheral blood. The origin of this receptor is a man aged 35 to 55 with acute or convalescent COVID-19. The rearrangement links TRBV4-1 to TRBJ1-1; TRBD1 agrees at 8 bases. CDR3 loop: CASSQSWTGSPKNTEAFF. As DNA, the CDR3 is TGCGCCAGCAGCCAATCTTGGACAGGGAGCCCAAAGAACACTGAAGCTTTCTTT.